The rows below give T cell receptor beta chains drawn from one sample of a study of blood T cells in healthy people across ages. TCRdb reprocessed the 5' RACE reads with MiXCR, giving one entry per CDR3 protein. This table holds around 520,000 distinct CDR3 sequences, roughly a quarter found once. The same data also went into a second study, on T cells of mothers and their children.

The sequencing sample was made of blood. The receptors were gathered from a boy younger than 10 in good health. Each CDR3 is given with its conserved first and last residue. D genes are given only for firm matches. Only some rows state a clone size, as once, few, many or a class for expanded clones.

CDR3 DNA: TGTGCCAGCAGACAGGGGGCTAGCACAGATACGCAGTATTTT; CDR3 protein: CASRQGASTDTQYF; D gene: TRBD1; V gene: TRBV27; J gene: TRBJ2-3; clone size: few
CDR3 DNA: TGTGCCAGCAGTTTACGCCCACGCTATAGCGGGAGCTCCTACAATGAGCAGTTCTTC; CDR3 protein: CASSLRPRYSGSSYNEQFF; D gene: TRBD2; V gene: TRBV12-3/TRBV12-4; J gene: TRBJ2-1; clone size: few
CDR3 DNA: TGTGCTAGTGGTTTGGTTTCTGGACACATCTACGAGCAGTACTTC; CDR3 protein: CASGLVSGHIYEQYF; D gene: NA; V gene: TRBV12-5; J gene: TRBJ2-7; clone size: NA
CDR3 DNA: TGTGCCAGCAGCCAACAAAGCGGGAGGGCCAATGAGCAGTTCTTC; CDR3 protein: CASSQQSGRANEQFF; D gene: TRBD2; V gene: TRBV3-1; J gene: TRBJ2-1; clone size: NA
CDR3 DNA: TGTGCCAGCAGCTTAGCCGACACAGCTAACTATGGCTACACCTTC; CDR3 protein: CASSLADTANYGYTF; D gene: NA; V gene: TRBV7-9; J gene: TRBJ1-2; clone size: few
CDR3 DNA: TGTGCCAGCAGCGTAGGGGGGCCTGATCAGCGGGAGGTCTTC; CDR3 protein: CASSVGGPDQREVF; D gene: TRBD2; V gene: TRBV9; J gene: TRBJ2-1; clone size: NA
CDR3 DNA: TGTGCCAGCGGGAAGCTAACGAACACCGGGGAGCTGTTTTTT; CDR3 protein: CASGKLTNTGELFF; D gene: NA; V gene: TRBV7-9; J gene: TRBJ2-2; clone size: few
CDR3 DNA: TGTGCCATAGGCCCGGACGGGTTTGGCTACACCTTC; CDR3 protein: CAIGPDGFGYTF; D gene: NA; V gene: TRBV10-3; J gene: TRBJ1-2; clone size: few
CDR3 DNA: TGTGCCAGCAGCCTCAGGGGGCCCTCGGATGAGCAGTTCTTC; CDR3 protein: CASSLRGPSDEQFF; D gene: TRBD1; V gene: TRBV12-3/TRBV12-4; J gene: TRBJ2-1; clone size: few
CDR3 DNA: TGTGCCAGCAGCCAAGAAGGGCTTGGGGATACGCAGTATTTT; CDR3 protein: CASSQEGLGDTQYF; D gene: NA; V gene: TRBV3-1; J gene: TRBJ2-3; clone size: NA
CDR3 DNA: TGTGCCAGCAGCTTGAACCCGACTAGATCGTCCTACGAGCAGTACTTC; CDR3 protein: CASSLNPTRSSYEQYF; D gene: NA; V gene: TRBV5-5; J gene: TRBJ2-7; clone size: NA
CDR3 DNA: TGTGCCAGCAGCTTTCGGTTCCAGGGACCCAATGAGCAGTTCTTC; CDR3 protein: CASSFRFQGPNEQFF; D gene: NA; V gene: TRBV11-2; J gene: TRBJ2-1; clone size: few
CDR3 DNA: TGTGCCAGTAGCCCGTCGGGGGTGAAAGATAACTGTGGCTACACCTTC; CDR3 protein: CASSPSGVKDNCGYTF; D gene: NA; V gene: TRBV19; J gene: TRBJ1-2; clone size: NA
CDR3 DNA: TGCGCCAGCAGTGAGCGGGGACGGGGTTTCTACAATGAGCAGTTCTTC; CDR3 protein: CASSERGRGFYNEQFF; D gene: NA; V gene: TRBV10-2; J gene: TRBJ2-1; clone size: few
CDR3 DNA: TGTGCCAGCAGGCCCCTTGGGCAGCGGACACGGAGCACAGATACGCAGTATTTT; CDR3 protein: CASRPLGQRTRSTDTQYF; D gene: NA; V gene: TRBV11-2; J gene: TRBJ2-3; clone size: NA
CDR3 DNA: TGCGCCAGCAGCTTTCTAGCGGGGGGCAGTAGAGAGACCCAGTACTTC; CDR3 protein: CASSFLAGGSRETQYF; D gene: TRBD2; V gene: TRBV5-1; J gene: TRBJ2-5; clone size: few
CDR3 DNA: TGTGCCAGCAGCCCCGGACGAGGGAGGTCTAGGGAGACCCAGTACTTC; CDR3 protein: CASSPGRGRSRETQYF; D gene: NA; V gene: TRBV6-2/TRBV6-3; J gene: TRBJ2-5; clone size: NA
CDR3 DNA: TGTGCCAGCAGAGGACAGGGGAATCAGCCCCAGCATTTT; CDR3 protein: CASRGQGNQPQHF; D gene: TRBD1; V gene: TRBV6-6; J gene: TRBJ1-5; clone size: many
CDR3 DNA: TGTGCCAGCGGAATGGAGGACTCCCCGGGGCACAATCAGCCCCAGCATTTT; CDR3 protein: CASGMEDSPGHNQPQHF; D gene: NA; V gene: TRBV12-3/TRBV12-4; J gene: TRBJ1-5; clone size: NA
CDR3 DNA: TGTGCCATCGCCCCGCGACAGGCGGGGACCGGGGAGCTGTTTTTT; CDR3 protein: CAIAPRQAGTGELFF; D gene: NA; V gene: TRBV10-3; J gene: TRBJ2-2; clone size: few
CDR3 DNA: TGTGCCAGCAGTCTTGCTGTGGTCGTCGTACCAGGGACCCAGTACTTC; CDR3 protein: CASSLAVVVVPGTQYF; D gene: NA; V gene: TRBV3-1; J gene: TRBJ2-5; clone size: NA
CDR3 DNA: TGTGCCAGCAGTGTGGAACATCGGATTTATAGCAATCAGCCCCAGCATTTT; CDR3 protein: CASSVEHRIYSNQPQHF; D gene: NA; V gene: TRBV28; J gene: TRBJ1-5; clone size: NA
CDR3 DNA: TGTGCCAGCAAGAGGGACGGAAGATATTTTAGCACAGATACGCAGTATTTT; CDR3 protein: CASKRDGRYFSTDTQYF; D gene: NA; V gene: TRBV2; J gene: TRBJ2-3; clone size: NA
CDR3 DNA: TGCAGTGCTAGACCTAGCGGGAGCGGCTACAATGAGCAGTTCTTC; CDR3 protein: CSARPSGSGYNEQFF; D gene: TRBD2; V gene: TRBV20-1; J gene: TRBJ2-1; clone size: few
CDR3 DNA: TGTGCCAGCAGCCAGCTGGGAATGGGGGGGGAAGAGACCCAGTGCTTC; CDR3 protein: CASSQLGMGGEETQCF; D gene: TRBD2; V gene: TRBV4-2; J gene: TRBJ2-5; clone size: NA
CDR3 DNA: TGTGCCAGCAGGAGACACCCCTATGGCTATACCTTC; CDR3 protein: CASRRHPYGYTF; D gene: NA; V gene: TRBV12-3/TRBV12-4; J gene: TRBJ1-2; clone size: NA
CDR3 DNA: TGTGCCAGCAGCCAGGGGACTAGCGGGGGGGCCATGACCGGGGAGCTGTTTTTT; CDR3 protein: CASSQGTSGGAMTGELFF; D gene: TRBD2; V gene: TRBV3-1; J gene: TRBJ2-2; clone size: NA
CDR3 DNA: TGTGCCAGCAGCGAACCGTATTGGGATCAAGAGACCCAGTACTTC; CDR3 protein: CASSEPYWDQETQYF; D gene: NA; V gene: TRBV7-2; J gene: TRBJ2-5; clone size: NA
CDR3 DNA: TGCAGTGCTAACCTAGCGGGGGTAACTCAAGATACGCAGTATTTT; CDR3 protein: CSANLAGVTQDTQYF; D gene: TRBD2; V gene: TRBV20-1; J gene: TRBJ2-3; clone size: NA
CDR3 DNA: TGTGCCAGCAGCAAAGACCCCTCACGAACCCTAGCGGGTATTTACAATGAGCAGTTCTTC; CDR3 protein: CASSKDPSRTLAGIYNEQFF; D gene: TRBD2; V gene: TRBV14; J gene: TRBJ2-1; clone size: NA
CDR3 DNA: TGTGCCAGCAGCCAAGATCGAGGCGGATCCTACGAGCAGTACTTC; CDR3 protein: CASSQDRGGSYEQYF; D gene: NA; V gene: TRBV4-2; J gene: TRBJ2-7; clone size: NA
CDR3 DNA: TGTGCCAGCAGCTTAGGCCCGGGAATAGGGTACGAGCAGTACTTC; CDR3 protein: CASSLGPGIGYEQYF; D gene: NA; V gene: TRBV11-2; J gene: TRBJ2-7; clone size: few
CDR3 DNA: TGCAGTGCCGAGGACACCCCCCACGAGCAGTACTTC; CDR3 protein: CSAEDTPHEQYF; D gene: NA; V gene: TRBV20-1; J gene: TRBJ2-7; clone size: few
CDR3 DNA: TGCAGTGCTATCCGGACAGCTCAAGGGACCCAGTACTTC; CDR3 protein: CSAIRTAQGTQYF; D gene: NA; V gene: TRBV20-1; J gene: TRBJ2-5; clone size: few
CDR3 DNA: TGTGCCAGCTCACCCTTAAGGACAGGGAGGGTGAACACTGAAGCTTTCTTT; CDR3 protein: CASSPLRTGRVNTEAFF; D gene: TRBD1; V gene: TRBV18; J gene: TRBJ1-1; clone size: few
CDR3 DNA: TGTGCCAGCAAATCGGGAATAACTCAGCCCCAGCATTTT; CDR3 protein: CASKSGITQPQHF; D gene: NA; V gene: TRBV6-2/TRBV6-3; J gene: TRBJ1-5; clone size: NA
CDR3 DNA: TGTGCCAGCAGCTTGGGGGCAGGGACATTCGAGCAGTACTTC; CDR3 protein: CASSLGAGTFEQYF; D gene: NA; V gene: TRBV5-4; J gene: TRBJ2-7; clone size: NA
CDR3 DNA: TGTGCCAGCAGCGTAGAGTCAGTCAGGGGGAACTATGGCTACACCTTC; CDR3 protein: CASSVESVRGNYGYTF; D gene: TRBD1; V gene: TRBV9; J gene: TRBJ1-2; clone size: few
CDR3 DNA: TGTGCCACCCGACTCCACATAGGCTCCTACGAGCAGTACTTC; CDR3 protein: CATRLHIGSYEQYF; D gene: NA; V gene: TRBV24-1; J gene: TRBJ2-7; clone size: NA
CDR3 DNA: TGTGCCATCAGTGAGGGTAGGGCTGGCTACACCTTC; CDR3 protein: CAISEGRAGYTF; D gene: NA; V gene: TRBV10-3; J gene: TRBJ1-2; clone size: few
CDR3 DNA: TGTGCCAGCAGCCCGGCGGGACTAGCCCTTCTTCTAGCCAAAAACATTCAGTACTTC; CDR3 protein: CASSPAGLALLLAKNIQYF; D gene: TRBD2; V gene: TRBV11-2; J gene: TRBJ2-4; clone size: once
CDR3 DNA: TGTGCCATCAGTGAGCCCACCGGTCACGAGCAGTACTTC; CDR3 protein: CAISEPTGHEQYF; D gene: NA; V gene: TRBV10-3; J gene: TRBJ2-7; clone size: few
CDR3 DNA: TGTGCCACCAGCAGAGGACAGGGCTTCACTGAAGCTTTCTTT; CDR3 protein: CATSRGQGFTEAFF; D gene: TRBD1; V gene: TRBV15; J gene: TRBJ1-1; clone size: few
CDR3 DNA: TGCGCCAGTCAGCCTATGGGATTCTACGAGCAGTACTTC; CDR3 protein: CASQPMGFYEQYF; D gene: NA; V gene: TRBV10-2; J gene: TRBJ2-7; clone size: NA
CDR3 DNA: TGCAGTGCTAGAGAAACCTACGAGCAGTACTTC; CDR3 protein: CSARETYEQYF; D gene: NA; V gene: TRBV20-1; J gene: TRBJ2-7; clone size: NA
CDR3 DNA: TGCAGCGTTGAAGGAGGCTTCTACCAAGAGACCCAGTACTTC; CDR3 protein: CSVEGGFYQETQYF; D gene: NA; V gene: TRBV29-1; J gene: TRBJ2-5; clone size: NA
CDR3 DNA: TGCGCCAGCAGCTTTGCAGAGGGGGCGACCTACGAGCAGTACTTC; CDR3 protein: CASSFAEGATYEQYF; D gene: TRBD1; V gene: TRBV5-1; J gene: TRBJ2-7; clone size: NA
CDR3 DNA: TGTGCCAGCAGTTACTTAGGCCTCCAAGAGACCCAGTACTTC; CDR3 protein: CASSYLGLQETQYF; D gene: NA; V gene: TRBV6-2/TRBV6-3; J gene: TRBJ2-5; clone size: NA
CDR3 DNA: TGTGCCAGCAGTGTACTCAACAGGGAGATAGGCTACGAGCAGTACTTC; CDR3 protein: CASSVLNREIGYEQYF; D gene: NA; V gene: TRBV28; J gene: TRBJ2-7; clone size: few
CDR3 DNA: TGTGCCAGCAGCCAAGTCCCAGGCAGGCCCGACAATGAGCAGTTCTTC; CDR3 protein: CASSQVPGRPDNEQFF; D gene: NA; V gene: TRBV14; J gene: TRBJ2-1; clone size: few
CDR3 DNA: TGCGCCAGCAGACGGACAGGGGCAGGTGGCGAGCAGTACTTC; CDR3 protein: CASRRTGAGGEQYF; D gene: TRBD1; V gene: TRBV5-1; J gene: TRBJ2-7; clone size: many